A single sample is the source of the 22 T cell receptor beta chains below, sequenced in a study of blood T cell repertoires in COVID-19. Clones were sequenced by immunoSEQ multiplex PCR, and TCRdb holds only the in-frame ones, with some missing. The sample yields 70,000 or so clones, 70% to 80% seen once. Sequenced input: peripheral blood. The receptors shown here come from a human donor in a cohort sampled during active COVID-19.

The chain joins TRBV6-1 to TRBJ1-5; 9 bases match TRBD1. V was pared by 4 bases and J by 2 bases, with 6 bases of the junction left unmatched. Germline V gene sequence: CDR1 MNHNS, CDR2 SASEGT. This CDR3 has 16 amino acids. The chain's CDR3 is CASSANRGQGNQPQHF. In DNA form, the CDR3 reads TGTGCCAGCAGTGCAAACAGGGGGCAAGGCAATCAGCCCCAGCATTTT.

The J gene is TRBJ2-5, the V gene TRBV6-2 or TRBV6-3, with a weak D call TRBD1 (6 bases). V was pared by 5 bases and J by 7 bases, with 11 bases between. Germline V CDR1 and CDR2: MNHEY, SVGEGT. The CDR3 extends over 12 amino acids. The CDR3 reads CASSDRPWTQYF. For the CDR3, the DNA is TGTGCCAGCAGTGACAGGCCTTGGACCCAGTACTTC.

The chain carries TRBV6-1 and TRBJ2-5, with TRBD2 as a possible D gene (7 bases). The germline V gene encodes CDR1 MNHNS and CDR2 SASEGT. This CDR3 spans 18 amino acids. Trimming took off 2 bases at V and 2 bases at J, with 21 bases between the two ends. The chain's CDR3 is CASSEWASGRGAQETQYF. CDR3 in DNA: TGTGCCAGCAGTGAATGGGCTAGCGGACGGGGGGCGCAAGAGACCCAGTACTTC.

CDR3 DNA: TGTGCCAGCAGCCGTCGCGGGGGAAGCTCCTACGAGCAGTACTTC. Protein: CASSRRGGSSYEQYF. The rearrangement uses TRBV4-2 and TRBJ2-7; TRBD2 agrees at 7 bases. V lost 4 bases and J lost 0; bases outside the gene matches: 6. There are 15 residues in the CDR3. Germline CDR1 LGHNA, CDR2 YNFKEQ.

The chain combines TRBV24-1 with TRBJ1-5; 9 positions match TRBD1. J was trimmed by 6 bases and V by 7 bases; bases with no gene match: 6. The CDR3 loop spans 14 amino acids. Germline-derived CDR1 and CDR2 are KGHDR and SFDVKD. CDR3 DNA sequence: TGTGCCACCAGGGGACAGGGTTTTGGTCAGCCCCAGCATTTT. Protein sequence: CATRGQGFGQPQHF.

This clone has more than one count but fewer than ten. The chain uses TRBV27 and TRBJ1-2; no definite D call. This CDR3 is built from 13 residues. V shed 6 bases and J shed 8 bases, with 16 bases lying between them. The germline gives CDR1 MNHEY, CDR2 SMNVEV (reference sequence). The CDR3 spells CASRLPGSTGYTF. The CDR3 nucleotides are TGTGCCAGCAGACTCCCGGGGAGTACCGGCTACACCTTC.

This clone was seen once. The chain joins TRBV11-2 to TRBJ1-5; tentatively, D is TRBD1 (5 bases). This CDR3 has 15 amino acids. The germline CDR1 and CDR2 sequences are SGHAT and FQNNGV. The V end lost 5 bases, the J end lost 3 bases, and 14 bases lay between the germline ends. As DNA, the CDR3 is TGTGCCAGCAGCACACGCGGGGGGGTCAATCAGCCCCAGCATTTT. It specifies CASSTRGGVNQPQHF.

The CDR3 protein is CASSLQGLNYGYTF. In nucleotides, the CDR3 is TGTGCCAGCAGCTTACAGGGGCTAAACTATGGCTACACCTTC. This chain links TRBV5-6 with TRBJ1-2; the match to TRBD1 covers 7 bases. This CDR3 contains 14 residues. CDR1 is SGHDT, CDR2 YYEEEE, per germline. With V trimmed by 2 bases and J by 2 bases, 3 bases remained unmatched.

The CDR3 DNA reads as TGTGCCAGCAGCCAAGATAGCGTGGCGGGAGGCAGGTACAATGAGCAGTTCTTC. It specifies CASSQDSVAGGRYNEQFF. The V and J genes are TRBV4-2 and TRBJ2-1, with 8 bases that match TRBD2. Looked up from germline, CDR1 is LGHNA and CDR2 is YNFKEQ. The CDR3 spans 18 residues. Trimming at V came to 0 bases and at J to 4 bases, leaving 11 bases not matched to a gene.

The J gene is TRBJ2-1, the V gene TRBV18; weak D call: TRBD2 (6 bases). The germline V gene has CDR1 KGHSH and CDR2 LQKENI. Trimming left V 11 bases short and J 5 bases short, with 16 bases between. The CDR3 loop spans 13 amino acids. CDR3 coding DNA: TGTGCCGGCGGGGCTAGCGTAAACAATGAGCAGTTCTTC. Residues: CAGGASVNNEQFF.

This chain connects TRBV12-3 or TRBV12-4 to TRBJ2-7, with D unclear. The V gene lost 5 bases and the J gene lost 2 bases, with 7 bases spanning the gap. The CDR3 is 12 residues long. CDR3 coding DNA: TGTGCCAGCAGTCGACTTACCTACGAGCAGTACTTC. Residues: CASSRLTYEQYF.

This chain joins TRBV5-6 and TRBJ1-2, with D uncertain. Trimming pared 4 bases from V and 8 bases from J, leaving 18 bases between. This CDR3 contains 14 residues. CDR1 and CDR2 from the germline V gene are SGHDT and YYEEEE. In DNA form, the CDR3 reads TGTGCCAGCAGCATCGGGTCCCCCCAAGGAGGCTACACCTTC. Translating it yields CASSIGSPQGGYTF.

V and J are TRBV19 and TRBJ1-4, with a weak D call TRBD1 (5 bases). CDR1 is LNHDA, CDR2 SQIVND, per germline (reference sequence). V lost 0 bases to trimming and J lost 6 bases, with 11 bases between them. This CDR3 is 15 amino acids long. The chain's CDR3 is CASSIDQAGHEKLFF. The CDR3 nucleotides are TGTGCCAGTAGTATAGATCAAGCAGGGCATGAAAAACTGTTTTTT.

The chain combines TRBV6-6 with TRBJ2-7; maybe TRBD1 (7 bases). The germline V gene has CDR1 MNHNY and CDR2 SVGAGI (reference sequence). Trimming took 7 bases from V and 3 from J, leaving 22 bases between them. CDR3 length: 16 residues. The CDR3 is CASILATQGGNYEQYF. The CDR3 coding sequence is TGTGCCAGCATCTTAGCGACCCAGGGGGGCAACTACGAGCAGTACTTC.

V usage is TRBV5-1 and J usage is TRBJ2-7; TRBD2 matches 9 bases. The CDR3 runs to 17 residues. After removal of 0 bases from V and 0 bases from J, the junction contained 7 bases not matched to a gene. Germline lookup yields CDR1 SGHRS and CDR2 YFSETQ. This chain's CDR3 is CASSLGLAVWSSYEQYF. CDR3 DNA sequence: TGCGCCAGCAGCTTGGGACTAGCGGTTTGGAGCTCCTACGAGCAGTACTTC.

This chain uses TRBV11-2 with TRBJ2-7; 7 nucleotides align to TRBD2. The CDR3 spans 14 residues. Germline CDR1 reads SGHAT; CDR2 reads FQNNGV. The junction had 3 bases not matched to a gene; V was cut back by 4 bases and J by 0 bases. Here the CDR3 DNA reads TGTGCCAGCAGCTGGCGACTAGCCTCCTACGAGCAGTACTTC. Amino acids: CASSWRLASYEQYF.

The CDR3 loop is CSVEEAGGYTF. The CDR3 nucleotides are TGCAGCGTTGAAGAAGCAGGTGGCTACACCTTC. V usage is TRBV29-1 and J usage is TRBJ1-2; D unresolved. The CDR3 has 11 amino acids. The V gene lost 0 bases and the J gene lost 7 bases, with 6 bases spanning the gap. CDR1 is SQVTM and CDR2 is ANQGSEA in the germline V gene.

The chain recombines TRBV7-9 with TRBJ2-7, with TRBD1 identical over 7 bases. With V trimmed by 6 bases and J by 0 bases, 5 bases remained unmatched. The CDR3 is 14 amino acids. Germline V gene data show CDR1 as SEHNR and CDR2 as FQNEAQ (reference sequence). CDR3 sequence (DNA): TGTGCCAGCAGTGGGACAGCAAGCTCCTACGAGCAGTACTTC. Its translation: CASSGTASSYEQYF.

The chain carries TRBV9 and TRBJ2-5; D is perhaps TRBD2 (5 bases). CDR1 and CDR2 from the germline V gene are SGDLS and YYNGEE. This CDR3 comprises 14 residues. The V and J ends lost 3 bases and 0 bases respectively, with 9 bases between them. The chain's CDR3 is CASSDGLNQETQYF. CDR3 sequence (DNA): TGTGCCAGCAGCGACGGACTGAACCAAGAGACCCAGTACTTC.

The rearrangement links TRBV4-2 to TRBJ1-3; 9 bases line up with TRBD1. Germline V gives CDR1 LGHNA, CDR2 YNFKEQ. There are 15 residues in the CDR3. J gave up 2 bases and V 4 bases, and 3 bases lay outside the gene matches. The CDR3 coding sequence is TGTGCCAGCAGCCCCCGGACAGGGGCTGGAAACACCATATATTTT. It encodes CASSPRTGAGNTIYF.

The V and J genes are TRBV27 and TRBJ2-1; 9 bases agree with TRBD2. Germline V lookup: CDR1 MNHEY, CDR2 SMNVEV (reference sequence). V dropped 5 bases and J dropped 3; count of bases not matched to a gene: 2. CDR3 size: 14 residues. CDR3 nucleotides: TGTGCCAGCAGTCTAGCGGGACTCTACAATGAGCAGTTCTTC. This translates into CASSLAGLYNEQFF.

This clone was counted between two and nine times. This chain joins TRBV6-2 or TRBV6-3 and TRBJ2-5; D is unresolved. The length of the CDR3 is 14 residues. CDR1 is MNHEY and CDR2 is SVGEGT in the germline V gene. Deletions cut 2 bases from V and 2 bases from J, with 9 bases between. The CDR3 is CASSYAGFQETQYF. CDR3 sequence (DNA): TGTGCCAGCAGTTACGCCGGGTTTCAAGAGACCCAGTACTTC.